The 32 T cell receptor beta chains below come from one sample, sequenced in a study of cytomegalovirus exposure and HLA in healthy donors. Researchers ran the PCR with 60 Vbeta and 13 Jbeta primers. Clones were read by immunoSEQ multiplex PCR, and TCRdb kept only the in-frame ones, dropping some. This table has 100,000 to 150,000 clones, 15% to 20% appearing once. Sequencing input: PBMCs. Receptors originate from a female donor in good health and CMV-seropositive.

This clone was detected a few times. The rearrangement joins TRBV6-5 to TRBJ2-7; a possible D gene is TRBD2 (6 bases). This CDR3 is built from 15 residues. Germline CDR1 reads MNHEY; CDR2 reads SVGAGI. Trimming took off 0 bases at V and 0 bases at J, with 9 bases between the two ends. The CDR3 sequence: CASSYSEGPSYEQYF. Written as DNA, the CDR3 is TGTGCCAGCAGTTACTCGGAGGGACCCTCCTACGAGCAGTACTTC.

The gene calls are TRBV9 and TRBJ1-4, with 8 nucleotides matching TRBD1. With 2 bases clipped from V and 8 bases from J, the junction kept 5 bases outside the gene matches. CDR1 and CDR2 from the germline V gene are SGDLS and YYNGEE. The CDR3 is 14 residues long. The CDR3 protein is CASSVTGVGEKLFF. CDR3 bases: TGTGCCAGCAGCGTGACAGGGGTGGGAGAAAAACTGTTTTTT.

The chain carries TRBV7-6 and TRBJ1-5, with D possibly matching TRBD1 (6 bases). This CDR3 has 13 amino acids. The germline V gene encodes CDR1 SGHVS and CDR2 FNYEAQ. The germline V and J ends were trimmed by 6 bases and 6 bases, with 12 bases remaining between them. The CDR3 loop is CASSWTELQPQHF. DNA for the CDR3: TGTGCCAGCAGTTGGACAGAGCTTCAGCCCCAGCATTTT.

The chain links TRBV5-6 to TRBJ2-3, with D perhaps matching TRBD1 (6 bases). Germline assignment: CDR1 SGHDT and CDR2 YYEEEE. This CDR3 comprises 13 residues. The V end lost 5 bases, the J end lost 6 bases, and 13 bases lay between the germline ends. CDR3 DNA: TGTGCCAGCAGTTACAGGGCTGTGGATACGCAGTATTTT. It specifies CASSYRAVDTQYF. The full variable domain, its missing parts supplied by reference TRBV5-6 and TRBJ2-3, is DAGVTQSPTHLIKTRGQQVTLRCSPKSGHDTVSWYQQALGQGPQFIFQYYEEEERQRGNFPDRFSGHQFPNYSSELNVNALLLGDSALYLCASSYRAVDTQYFGPGTRLTVL.

This clone occurred a few times. The rearrangement joins TRBV5-1 to TRBJ1-1; D unresolved. V was clipped by 0 bases and J by 6 bases, with 21 bases between them. The CDR3 has 17 residues. The germline gives CDR1 SGHRS, CDR2 YFSETQ. CDR3 coding DNA: TGCGCCAGCAGCTTGGTCTCCACAGCCTCATCTAACCCTGAAGCTTTCTTT. As protein: CASSLVSTASSNPEAFF.

With respect to this clone: Other DNA sequences in the sample encode the same CDR3. This sequence joins TRBV20-1 and TRBJ1-2; D gene uncertain. The germline V gene has CDR1 DFQATT and CDR2 SNEGSKA (reference sequence). V was pared by 6 bases and J by 8 bases, with 7 bases between. The CDR3 covers 9 residues. CDR3 DNA: TGCAGTGCCCCTGGCGGCTACACCTTC. Amino acid sequence: CSAPGGYTF.

In DNA form, the CDR3 reads TGTGCCAGCAGCTTCGGGACAGCGGGCTACGAGCAGTACTTC. It codes for CASSFGTAGYEQYF. The gene calls are TRBV7-9 and TRBJ2-7; D may be TRBD1 (7 bases). CDR1 and CDR2 (germline): SEHNR, FQNEAQ (reference sequence). The V gene lost 3 bases and the J gene lost 3 bases, with 12 bases spanning the gap. The CDR3 has 14 residues.

This clone was counted only a few times. The chain uses TRBV7-9 and TRBJ2-1; D uncertain. From germline, CDR1 is SEHNR and CDR2 FQNEAQ (reference sequence). V was clipped by 5 bases and J by 9 bases, with 14 bases between them. This CDR3 has 13 amino acids. CDR3 coding DNA: TGTGCCAGCAGCACCCACGTCCCCGGTGAGCAGTTCTTC. This gives the protein CASSTHVPGEQFF.

This clone has just a few counts. CDR3 protein: CSVSTTSGGFGDEQFF. DNA of the CDR3: TGCAGCGTTTCCACTACTAGCGGGGGGTTTGGGGATGAGCAGTTCTTC. The chain is built from TRBV29-1 and TRBJ2-1, with TRBD2 matching 12 bases. The CDR3 extends over 16 amino acids. Germline assignment: CDR1 SQVTM and CDR2 ANQGSEA. The junction had 13 bases not matched to a gene; V was cut back by 5 bases and J by 8 bases.

The chain couples TRBV9 to TRBJ1-1; unclear D gene. Germline lookup yields CDR1 SGDLS and CDR2 YYNGEE. CDR3 length equals 12 residues. Trimming cost V 0 bases and J 8 bases, with 8 bases left between them. The DNA for the CDR3 is TGTGCCAGCAGCGTAGAAGGAGTGGAAGCTTTCTTT. Its translation is CASSVEGVEAFF.

The chain uses TRBV4-3 and TRBJ2-7; 9 bases align to TRBD2. J gave up 2 bases and V 0 bases, and 17 bases lay outside the gene matches. Germline-derived CDR1 and CDR2 are LGHNA and YSLEER. The CDR3 spans 20 residues. CDR3 sequence (DNA): TGCGCCAGCAGCCAAGATATGGATAGCGGGAGTTTACCAAGTCCCTACGAGCAGTACTTC. Amino acid sequence: CASSQDMDSGSLPSPYEQYF.

This chain connects TRBV5-6 to TRBJ2-7; the D gene is possibly TRBD2 (6 bases). The CDR3 length is 16 residues. Germline CDR1 is SGHDT and CDR2 is YYEEEE. V was pared by 5 bases and J by 3 bases, with 21 bases between. The CDR3 nucleotides read TGTGCCAGCAGGGATTGGAGGGACCTCGGGGTCTACGAGCAGTACTTC. Encoded protein: CASRDWRDLGVYEQYF. Together with reference TRBV5-6 and TRBJ2-7, the CDR3 gives the full variable domain: DAGVTQSPTHLIKTRGQQVTLRCSPKSGHDTVSWYQQALGQGPQFIFQYYEEEERQRGNFPDRFSGHQFPNYSSELNVNALLLGDSALYLCASRDWRDLGVYEQYFGPGTRLTVT.

This clone was seen a few times. The J gene is TRBJ2-3, the V gene TRBV28; D may be TRBD1 (6 bases). V was pared by 5 bases and J by 1 base, with 16 bases between. From germline, CDR1 is MDHEN and CDR2 SYDVKM. The CDR3 totals 16 residues. In DNA form, the CDR3 reads TGTGCCAGCAGTCAACCGGGACACGAAGGCACAGATACGCAGTATTTT. Encoded protein: CASSQPGHEGTDTQYF.

This clone has only a few counts. This chain uses TRBV6-6 with TRBJ2-7; TRBD2 aligns across 7 bases. Germline V gene data show CDR1 as MNHNY and CDR2 as SVGAGI (reference sequence). This CDR3 is 13 amino acids long. V lost 4 bases, J lost 7 bases, and 7 bases stayed unmatched. The DNA of the CDR3 is TGTGCCAGCAGTTCCGGACTAGTGGGGGAGCAGTACTTC. Amino acids: CASSSGLVGEQYF.

This clone turned up a few times. The rearrangement links TRBV5-6 to TRBJ1-5, with D maybe TRBD1 (5 bases). CDR1 is SGHDT and CDR2 is YYEEEE in the germline V gene. V shed 4 bases and J shed 6 bases, with 8 bases lying between them. The CDR3 has 12 residues. The CDR3 bases are TGTGCCAGCAGCCGGGGGTCTCAGCCCCAGCATTTT. Encoded protein: CASSRGSQPQHF.

The chain recombines TRBV7-9 with TRBJ2-3; possible D gene TRBD1, 6 bases. CDR1 SEHNR and CDR2 FQNEAQ come from the germline V gene (reference sequence). Trimming took off 3 bases at V and 0 bases at J, with 19 bases between the two ends. The CDR3 is 18 residues long. The CDR3 bases are TGTGCCAGCAGCTTTATATGGGCCCAGGGGATTAGCACAGATACGCAGTATTTT. It is translated as CASSFIWAQGISTDTQYF.

The chain couples TRBV6-6 to TRBJ2-7, with 7 bases lining up with TRBD1. Germline CDR1 and CDR2: MNHNY and SVGAGI (reference sequence). With 7 bases clipped from V and 1 base from J, the junction kept 7 bases outside the gene matches. The CDR3 is 14 amino acids. Here the CDR3 reads CASTALQGSYEQYF. CDR3 in DNA: TGTGCCAGCACCGCATTACAGGGGTCCTACGAGCAGTACTTC.

The chain carries TRBV7-9 and TRBJ1-4; 10 nucleotides line up with TRBD1. V dropped 5 bases and J dropped 6; count of bases not matched to a gene: 6. This CDR3 has 15 amino acids. CDR1 is SEHNR and CDR2 is FQNEAQ in the germline V gene (reference sequence). CDR3 DNA: TGTGCCAGCAGCCAGTGGACAGGGGGGCATGAAAAACTGTTTTTT. It is translated as CASSQWTGGHEKLFF.

The rearrangement joins TRBV5-1 to TRBJ2-3, with D perhaps TRBD1 (5 bases). The CDR3 covers 16 residues. Germline V gene data show CDR1 as SGHRS and CDR2 as YFSETQ. Trimming cost V 0 bases and J 2 bases, with 13 bases left between them. In DNA form, the CDR3 reads TGCGCCAGCAGCTTGGCTTTGGGGCGGATCACAGATACGCAGTATTTT. It is translated as CASSLALGRITDTQYF.

V gene TRBV19 combines with J gene TRBJ2-4; 8 bases line up with TRBD1. CDR1 and CDR2 from the germline V gene are LNHDA and SQIVND (reference sequence). The V gene end was trimmed by 5 bases and the J gene end by 8 bases; junction bases not matched to a gene: 5. This CDR3 has 13 amino acids. As DNA, the CDR3 is TGTGCCAGTAGTCGGGACAGGCACGACATTCAGTACTTC. Its translation is CASSRDRHDIQYF.

This clone showed up just a few times. V and J are TRBV7-2 and TRBJ2-7; D possibly corresponds to TRBD1 (6 bases). V was cut by 5 bases and J by 3 bases, with 17 bases left in between. The CDR3 runs 15 residues. Germline lookup yields CDR1 SGHTA and CDR2 FQGNSA. This chain's CDR3 is CASSISFGQNYEQYF. DNA for the CDR3: TGTGCCAGCAGCATTTCGTTTGGACAGAACTACGAGCAGTACTTC.

The chain has TRBV7-9 and TRBJ2-7, with a weak D call TRBD2 (7 bases). The CDR3 covers 15 residues. V was cut by 5 bases and J by 6 bases, with 20 bases left in between. The germline CDR1 and CDR2 sequences are SEHNR and FQNEAQ (reference sequence). The CDR3 reads CASSPFGGRVGEQYF. The DNA for the CDR3 is TGTGCCAGCAGCCCGTTCGGGGGGCGGGTGGGCGAGCAGTACTTC.

This clone has only a few counts. The CDR3 DNA reads TGTGCCAGCAGTGTTCCCAGTATTGAAGCTTTCTTT. Translated: CASSVPSIEAFF. The genes are TRBV6-1 and TRBJ1-1; D is uncertain. Germline V gives CDR1 MNHNS, CDR2 SASEGT. V gave up 4 bases and J gave up 7 bases, with 10 bases separating them. The CDR3 consists of 12 residues.

This clone appeared a few times. The chain joins TRBV19 to TRBJ2-4; 9 positions agree with TRBD1. Unmatched junction bases numbered 2, after V lost 3 bases and J lost 5 bases. Germline assignment: CDR1 LNHDA and CDR2 SQIVND (reference sequence). This CDR3 has 14 amino acids. The CDR3 bases are TGTGCCAGTAGTATGCGGGACAGGGAAAACATTCAGTACTTC. Its protein is CASSMRDRENIQYF.

This clone was counted a few times. The chain joins TRBV2 to TRBJ2-3; D perhaps matches TRBD2 (5 bases). V shed 0 bases and J shed 0 bases, with 10 bases lying between them. In germline, CDR1 is SNHLY, CDR2 FYNNEI. The CDR3 is 16 residues long. As DNA, the CDR3 is TGTGCCAGCAGTGAAGCGGCGGGTTTTAGCACAGATACGCAGTATTTT. This translates into CASSEAAGFSTDTQYF.

This clone has just a few counts. V gene TRBV4-2 combines with J gene TRBJ2-7; D is perhaps TRBD1 (6 bases). Per germline, CDR1 LGHNA and CDR2 YNFKEQ. The V end was cut by 0 bases, the J end by 0 bases, with 9 bases between. This CDR3 contains 15 residues. Written as DNA, the CDR3 is TGTGCCAGCAGCCAAGACAGGGGCTCCTCCTACGAGCAGTACTTC. It yields the protein CASSQDRGSSYEQYF.

This clone came up a few times. The V gene is TRBV30, the J gene TRBJ1-2; D uncertain. This CDR3 is built from 13 residues. V was pared by 3 bases and J by 1 base, with 9 bases between. The germline V gene has CDR1 GTSNPN and CDR2 SVGIG (reference sequence). CDR3 protein: CAWSPGINYGYTF. Here the CDR3 DNA reads TGTGCCTGGAGCCCCGGGATTAACTATGGCTACACCTTC.

The chain carries TRBV9 and TRBJ2-2; 8 bases fit TRBD2. CDR3 length equals 15 residues. CDR1 is SGDLS and CDR2 is YYNGEE in the germline V gene. Trimming cost V 3 bases and J 4 bases; bases outside gene matches: 5. The CDR3 region is CASSDGGAGTGELFF. In DNA form, the CDR3 reads TGTGCCAGCAGCGACGGGGGGGCGGGCACCGGGGAGCTGTTTTTT.

The table lists this clone with a few counts. The V and J genes are TRBV12-5 and TRBJ1-2, with 7 positions matching TRBD1. The CDR3 is made up of 18 amino acids. Trimming cost V 3 bases and J 7 bases; bases outside gene matches: 20. CDR1 is LGHNT and CDR2 is FRNRAP in the germline V gene. The CDR3 reads CASGFWPRDSFYTGGYTF. The CDR3 nucleotides are TGTGCTAGTGGTTTTTGGCCCCGGGACAGTTTTTATACTGGTGGCTACACCTTC.

This clone was observed a few times. This chain connects TRBV5-1 to TRBJ1-1; tentative D call: TRBD1 (6 bases). V lost 2 bases to trimming and J lost 1 base, with 9 bases between them. CDR3 length: 14 amino acids. Germline V gene lookup returns CDR1 SGHRS and CDR2 YFSETQ. CDR3 bases: TGCGCCAGCAGCTTCACAGGGTCGAACACTGAAGCTTTCTTT. It yields the protein CASSFTGSNTEAFF.

A few counts support this clone. The rearrangement joins TRBV5-1 to TRBJ2-5, with 9 bases identical to TRBD1. With V trimmed by 4 bases and J by 2 bases, 3 bases remained unmatched. The V gene's germline CDR1 is SGHRS and CDR2 YFSETQ. This CDR3 has 14 residues. CDR3 sequence: CASSEGQGQETQYF. CDR3 nucleotide sequence: TGCGCCAGCAGCGAGGGACAGGGTCAAGAGACCCAGTACTTC. The variable domain in full, completed from reference TRBV5-1 and TRBJ2-5, reads KAGVTQTPRYLIKTRGQQVTLSCSPISGHRSVSWYQQTPGQGLQFLFEYFSETQRNKGNFPGRFSGRQFSNSRSEMNVSTLELGDSALYLCASSEGQGQETQYFGPGTRLLVL.

In this sample, this clone turned up a few times. Here the CDR3 reads CASSPSRDSGYTF. CDR3 DNA: TGTGCCAGCTCACCCAGCCGGGATAGTGGCTACACCTTC. This chain links TRBV18 with TRBJ1-2; D unclear. The CDR3 is 13 residues long. Germline CDR1 KGHSH, CDR2 LQKENI. With 3 bases removed from V and 7 bases from J, the gap between germline ends came to 12 bases.